Listed here are 4 T cell receptor beta chains from one sample, sequenced in a study of cytomegalovirus exposure and HLA in healthy donors. Both 60 Vbeta primers and 13 Jbeta primers went into the PCR. Clones were sequenced by immunoSEQ multiplex PCR, and TCRdb holds only the in-frame ones, with some missing. In the table there are just over 60,000 clones, over 75% of which are singletons. The specimen sequenced was PBMCs. The receptor source for this set is a man younger than 35 in good health and CMV-seronegative.

The sample holds one count of this clone. This chain links TRBV27 with TRBJ2-7; 11 bases agree with TRBD2. Germline V gives CDR1 MNHEY, CDR2 SMNVEV (reference sequence). This CDR3 comprises 13 residues. V lost 9 bases, J lost 5 bases, and 6 bases stayed unmatched. The DNA for the CDR3 is TGTGCCAGGGCTGGACTAGCGGGCGACGAGCAGTACTTC. This gives the protein CARAGLAGDEQYF.

The chain carries TRBV7-8 and TRBJ1-4; 7 positions agree with TRBD1. CDR1 and CDR2 from the germline V gene are SGHVS and FQNEAQ. This CDR3 contains 14 residues. Trimming removed 2 bases from V and 5 bases from J; junction bases left unmatched: 2. This CDR3 is CASSLMGQNEKLFF. The CDR3 DNA reads TGTGCCAGCAGCTTAATGGGACAGAATGAAAAACTGTTTTTT. The variable domain in full, with the rest retrieved from reference TRBV7-8 and TRBJ1-4, is GAGVSQSPRYKVAKRGQDVALRCDPISGHVSLFWYQQALGQGPEFLTYFQNEAQLDKSGLPSDRFFAERPEGSVSTLKIQRTQQEDSAVYLCASSLMGQNEKLFFGSGTQLSVL.

J is TRBJ2-2 and V is TRBV6-1; no firm D call. CDR1 is MNHNS and CDR2 is SASEGT in the germline V gene. V was clipped by 5 bases and J by 5 bases, with 9 bases between them. This CDR3 is 13 amino acids long. CDR3 amino acids: CASSSEWTGELFF. The CDR3 DNA reads as TGTGCCAGCAGTAGTGAGTGGACCGGGGAGCTGTTTTTT.

As to this clone: At one of its ends the junction is not consistent with the germline gene, which may arise from a read error. Within the sample, other DNA sequences also encode this same CDR3. This chain connects TRBV10-2 to TRBJ1-1; D is undetermined. The CDR3 has 12 residues. Looked up from germline, CDR1 is WSHSY and CDR2 is SAAADI. CDR3: CASKSPDTEAFF. The CDR3 DNA is TGCGCCAGCAAGTCCCCAGACACTGAAGCCTTCTTT.